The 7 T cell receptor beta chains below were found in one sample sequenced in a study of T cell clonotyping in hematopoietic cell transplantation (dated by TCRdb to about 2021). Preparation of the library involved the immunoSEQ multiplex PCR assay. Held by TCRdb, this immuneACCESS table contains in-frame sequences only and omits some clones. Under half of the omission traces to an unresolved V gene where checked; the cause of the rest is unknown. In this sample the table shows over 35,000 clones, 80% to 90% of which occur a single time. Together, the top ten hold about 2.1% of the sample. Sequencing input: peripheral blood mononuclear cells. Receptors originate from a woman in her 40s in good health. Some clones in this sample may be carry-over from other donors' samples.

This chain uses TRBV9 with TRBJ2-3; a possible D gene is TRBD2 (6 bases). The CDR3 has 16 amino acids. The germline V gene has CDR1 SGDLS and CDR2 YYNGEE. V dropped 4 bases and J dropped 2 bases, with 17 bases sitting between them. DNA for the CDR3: TGTGCCAGCAGCCCATCCCCTAGCGACCCCACAGATACGCAGTATTTT. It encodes CASSPSPSDPTDTQYF.

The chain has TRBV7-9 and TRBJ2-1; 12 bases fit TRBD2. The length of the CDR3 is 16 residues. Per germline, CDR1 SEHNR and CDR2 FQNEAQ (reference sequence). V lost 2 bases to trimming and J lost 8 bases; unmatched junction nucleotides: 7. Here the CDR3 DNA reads TGTGCCAGCAGCTTACTCCTAGCGGGAGGGCAATATGAGCAGTTCTTC. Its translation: CASSLLLAGGQYEQFF.

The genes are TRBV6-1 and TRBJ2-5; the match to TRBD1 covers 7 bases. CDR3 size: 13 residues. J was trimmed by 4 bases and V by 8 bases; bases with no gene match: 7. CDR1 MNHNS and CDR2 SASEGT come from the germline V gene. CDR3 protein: CASDRARGETQYF. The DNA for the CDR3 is TGTGCCAGCGACAGGGCTAGAGGAGAGACCCAGTACTTC.

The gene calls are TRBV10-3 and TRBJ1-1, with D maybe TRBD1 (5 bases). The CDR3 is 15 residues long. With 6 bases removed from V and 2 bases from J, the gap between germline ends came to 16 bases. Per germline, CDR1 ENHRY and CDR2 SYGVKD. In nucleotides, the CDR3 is TGTGCCATCAGCGCGGGTCCAGGGAGTAACACTGAAGCTTTCTTT. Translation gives CAISAGPGSNTEAFF.

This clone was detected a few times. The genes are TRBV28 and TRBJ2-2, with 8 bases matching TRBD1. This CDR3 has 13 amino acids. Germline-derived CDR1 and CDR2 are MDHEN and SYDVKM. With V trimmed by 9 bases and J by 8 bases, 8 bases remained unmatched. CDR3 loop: CASGTGGKGELFF. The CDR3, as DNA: TGTGCCAGTGGGACAGGAGGAAAAGGGGAGCTGTTTTTT.

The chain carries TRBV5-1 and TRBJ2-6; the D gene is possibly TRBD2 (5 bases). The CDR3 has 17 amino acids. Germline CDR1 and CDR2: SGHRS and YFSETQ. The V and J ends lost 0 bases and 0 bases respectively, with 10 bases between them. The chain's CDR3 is CASSLGRPSSGANVLTF. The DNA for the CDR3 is TGCGCCAGCAGCTTGGGGAGGCCTAGCTCTGGGGCCAACGTCCTGACTTTC. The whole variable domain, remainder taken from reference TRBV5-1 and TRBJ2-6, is KAGVTQTPRYLIKTRGQQVTLSCSPISGHRSVSWYQQTPGQGLQFLFEYFSETQRNKGNFPGRFSGRQFSNSRSEMNVSTLELGDSALYLCASSLGRPSSGANVLTFGAGSRLTVL.

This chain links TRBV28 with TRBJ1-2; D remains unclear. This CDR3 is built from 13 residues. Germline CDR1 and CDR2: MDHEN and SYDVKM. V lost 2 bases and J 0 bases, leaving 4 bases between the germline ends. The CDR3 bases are TGTGCCAGCAGTTTAAGCGCTAACTATGGCTACACCTTC. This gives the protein CASSLSANYGYTF.